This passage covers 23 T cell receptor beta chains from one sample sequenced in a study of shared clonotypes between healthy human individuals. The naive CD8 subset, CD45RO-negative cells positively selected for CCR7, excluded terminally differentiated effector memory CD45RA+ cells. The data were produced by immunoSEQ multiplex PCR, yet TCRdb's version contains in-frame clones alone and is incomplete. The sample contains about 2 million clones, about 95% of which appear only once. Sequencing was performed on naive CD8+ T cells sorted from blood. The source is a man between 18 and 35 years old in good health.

The CDR3 here is CASSNIREQFF. For the CDR3, the DNA is TGTGCCAGCAGCAACATCAGGGAGCAGTTCTTC. This chain joins TRBV5-6 and TRBJ2-1, with D unclear. CDR3 size: 11 residues. The germline gives CDR1 SGHDT, CDR2 YYEEEE. V was cut by 4 bases and J by 10 bases, with 9 bases left in between.

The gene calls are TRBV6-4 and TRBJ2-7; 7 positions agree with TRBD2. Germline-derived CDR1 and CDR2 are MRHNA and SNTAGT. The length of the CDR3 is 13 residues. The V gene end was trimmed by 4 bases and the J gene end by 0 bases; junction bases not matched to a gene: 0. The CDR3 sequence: CASSAGGSYEQYF. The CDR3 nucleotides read TGTGCCAGCAGTGCGGGGGGCTCCTACGAGCAGTACTTC.

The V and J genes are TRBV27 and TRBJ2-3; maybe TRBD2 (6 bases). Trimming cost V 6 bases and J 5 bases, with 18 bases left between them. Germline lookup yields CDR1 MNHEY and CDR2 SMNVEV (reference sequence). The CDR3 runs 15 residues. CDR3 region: CASRSGTWNGDTQYF. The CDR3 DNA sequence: TGTGCCAGCAGGTCCGGGACTTGGAACGGAGATACGCAGTATTTT.

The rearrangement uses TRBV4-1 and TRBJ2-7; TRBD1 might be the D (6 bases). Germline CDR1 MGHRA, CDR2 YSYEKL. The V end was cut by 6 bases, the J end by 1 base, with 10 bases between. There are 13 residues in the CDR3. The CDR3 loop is CASRETGSYEQYF. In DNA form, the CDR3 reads TGCGCCAGCAGGGAAACAGGGTCCTACGAGCAGTACTTC.

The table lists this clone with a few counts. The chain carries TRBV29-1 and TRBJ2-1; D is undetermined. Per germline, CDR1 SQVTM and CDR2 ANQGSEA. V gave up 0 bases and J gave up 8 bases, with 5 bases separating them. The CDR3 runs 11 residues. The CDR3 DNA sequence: TGCAGCGTTGAAGATCGGTATGAGCAGTTCTTC. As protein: CSVEDRYEQFF.

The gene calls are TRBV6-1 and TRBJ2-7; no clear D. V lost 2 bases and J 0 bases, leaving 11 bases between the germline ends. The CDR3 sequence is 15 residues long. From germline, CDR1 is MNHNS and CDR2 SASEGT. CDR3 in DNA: TGTGCCAGCAGTGAATTTGGCAGTTACTCCTACGAGCAGTACTTC. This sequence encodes CASSEFGSYSYEQYF.

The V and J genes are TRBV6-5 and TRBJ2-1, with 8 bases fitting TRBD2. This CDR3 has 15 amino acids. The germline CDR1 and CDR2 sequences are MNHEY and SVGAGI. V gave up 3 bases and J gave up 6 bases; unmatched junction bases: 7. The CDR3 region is CASSYGAGATNEQFF. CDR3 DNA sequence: TGTGCCAGCAGTTATGGAGCGGGAGCTACCAATGAGCAGTTCTTC.

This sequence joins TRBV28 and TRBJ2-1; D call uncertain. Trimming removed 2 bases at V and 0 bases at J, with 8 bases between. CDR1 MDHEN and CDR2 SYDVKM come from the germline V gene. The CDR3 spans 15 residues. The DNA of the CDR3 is TGTGCCAGCAGTTTACGGGTGAGCTCCTACAATGAGCAGTTCTTC. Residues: CASSLRVSSYNEQFF.

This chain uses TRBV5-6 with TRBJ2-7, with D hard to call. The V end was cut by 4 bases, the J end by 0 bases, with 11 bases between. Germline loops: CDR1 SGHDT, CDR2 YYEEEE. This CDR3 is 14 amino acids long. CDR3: CASSPGRSSYEQYF. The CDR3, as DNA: TGTGCCAGCAGCCCGGGCCGGAGCTCCTACGAGCAGTACTTC. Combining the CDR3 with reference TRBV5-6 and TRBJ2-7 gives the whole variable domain DAGVTQSPTHLIKTRGQQVTLRCSPKSGHDTVSWYQQALGQGPQFIFQYYEEEERQRGNFPDRFSGHQFPNYSSELNVNALLLGDSALYLCASSPGRSSYEQYFGPGTRLTVT.

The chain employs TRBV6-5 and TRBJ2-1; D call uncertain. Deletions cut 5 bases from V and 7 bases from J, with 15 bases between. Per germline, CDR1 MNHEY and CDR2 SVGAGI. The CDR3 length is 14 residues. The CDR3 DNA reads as TGTGCCAGCAGTGGCGGACCGCGGTCGAATGAGCAGTTCTTC. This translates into CASSGGPRSNEQFF.

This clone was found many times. The CDR3 here is CASSLTSGANNEQFF. In DNA form, the CDR3 reads TGCGCCAGCAGCCTAACTAGCGGGGCTAACAATGAGCAGTTCTTC. The V call is TRBV5-1, the J call TRBJ2-1; 10 bases align to TRBD2. Trimming at V came to 4 bases and at J to 5 bases, leaving 6 bases not matched to a gene. The CDR3 sequence is 15 residues long. Germline lookup yields CDR1 SGHRS and CDR2 YFSETQ.

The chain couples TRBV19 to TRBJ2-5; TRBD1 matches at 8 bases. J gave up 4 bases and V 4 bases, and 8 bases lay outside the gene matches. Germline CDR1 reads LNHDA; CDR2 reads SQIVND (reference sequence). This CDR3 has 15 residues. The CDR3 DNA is TGTGCCAGTAGTACCTGGACAGGGAGCCCAGAGACCCAGTACTTC. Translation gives CASSTWTGSPETQYF.

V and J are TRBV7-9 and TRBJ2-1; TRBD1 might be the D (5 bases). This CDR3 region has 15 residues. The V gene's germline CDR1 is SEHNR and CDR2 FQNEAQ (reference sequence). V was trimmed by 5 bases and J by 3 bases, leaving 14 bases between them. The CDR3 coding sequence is TGTGCCAGCAGCGATACCGACAGAGTCTACAATGAGCAGTTCTTC. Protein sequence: CASSDTDRVYNEQFF.

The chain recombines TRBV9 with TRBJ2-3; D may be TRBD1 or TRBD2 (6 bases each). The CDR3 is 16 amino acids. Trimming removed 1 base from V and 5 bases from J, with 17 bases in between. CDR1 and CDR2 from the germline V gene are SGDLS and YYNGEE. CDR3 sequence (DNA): TGTGCCAGCAGCGTAAATTCCGGGGGCGCGGGAGATACGCAGTATTTT. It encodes CASSVNSGGAGDTQYF.

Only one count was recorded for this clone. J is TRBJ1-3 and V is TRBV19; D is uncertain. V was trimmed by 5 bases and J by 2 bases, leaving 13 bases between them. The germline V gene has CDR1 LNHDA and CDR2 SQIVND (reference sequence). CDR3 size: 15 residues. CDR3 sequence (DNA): TGTGCCAGTAGTGTCGATCTGGAGGCTGGAAACACCATATATTTT. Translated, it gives CASSVDLEAGNTIYF.

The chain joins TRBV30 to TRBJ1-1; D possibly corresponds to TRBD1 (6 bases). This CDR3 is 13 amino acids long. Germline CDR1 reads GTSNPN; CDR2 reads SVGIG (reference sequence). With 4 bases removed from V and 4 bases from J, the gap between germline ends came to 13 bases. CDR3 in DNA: TGTGCCTGGACATATGGCAGGGGCACTGAAGCTTTCTTT. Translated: CAWTYGRGTEAFF.

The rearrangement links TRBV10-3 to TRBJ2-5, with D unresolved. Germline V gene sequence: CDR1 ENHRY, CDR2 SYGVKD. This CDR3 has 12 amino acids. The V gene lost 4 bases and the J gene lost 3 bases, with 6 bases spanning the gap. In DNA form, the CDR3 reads TGTGCCATCAGTGGGGGTAAAGAGACCCAGTACTTC. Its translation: CAISGGKETQYF.

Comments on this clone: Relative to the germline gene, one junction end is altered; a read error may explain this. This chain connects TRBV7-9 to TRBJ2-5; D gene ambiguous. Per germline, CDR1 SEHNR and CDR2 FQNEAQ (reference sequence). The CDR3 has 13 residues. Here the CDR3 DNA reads TGTGCCAGCAGCTTAGCGCTGTACGGCAGTAACGACTTC. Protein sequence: CASSLALYGSNDF. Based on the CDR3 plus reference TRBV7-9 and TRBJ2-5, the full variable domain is DTGVSQNPRHKITKRGQNVTFRCDPISEHNRLYWYRQTLGQGPEFLTYFQNEAQLEKSRLLSDRFSAERPKGSFSTLEIQRTEQGDSAMYLCASSLALYGSNDFGPGTRLLVL.

CDR3 protein: CASTSPGRLNQPQHF. The CDR3 nucleotides read TGTGCCAGCACCTCCCCCGGTCGGCTCAATCAGCCCCAGCATTTT. The chain combines TRBV6-1 with TRBJ1-5; D gene unclear. CDR1 is MNHNS, CDR2 SASEGT, per germline. V lost 7 bases and J lost 3, with 16 bases in between. The CDR3 loop spans 15 amino acids.

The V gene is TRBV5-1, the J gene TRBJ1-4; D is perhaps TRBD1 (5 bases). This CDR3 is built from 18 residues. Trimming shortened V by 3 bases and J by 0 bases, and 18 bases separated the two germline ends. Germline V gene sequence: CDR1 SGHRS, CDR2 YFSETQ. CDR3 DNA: TGCGCCAGCAGCTATCCTGACAGTAATGCCTCAACTAATGAAAAACTGTTTTTT. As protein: CASSYPDSNASTNEKLFF.

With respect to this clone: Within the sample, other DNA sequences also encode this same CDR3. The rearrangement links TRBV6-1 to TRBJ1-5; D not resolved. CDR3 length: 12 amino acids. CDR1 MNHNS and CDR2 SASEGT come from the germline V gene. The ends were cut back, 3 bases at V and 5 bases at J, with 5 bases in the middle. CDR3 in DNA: TGTGCCAGCAGTGAGATCGATCAGCCCCAGCATTTT. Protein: CASSEIDQPQHF.

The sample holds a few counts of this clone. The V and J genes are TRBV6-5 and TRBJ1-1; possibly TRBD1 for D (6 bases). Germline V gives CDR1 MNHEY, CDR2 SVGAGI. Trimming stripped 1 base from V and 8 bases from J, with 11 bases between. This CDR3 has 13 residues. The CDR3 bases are TGTGCCAGCAGTTACTTGTCGGGGACAGAAGCTTTCTTT. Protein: CASSYLSGTEAFF.

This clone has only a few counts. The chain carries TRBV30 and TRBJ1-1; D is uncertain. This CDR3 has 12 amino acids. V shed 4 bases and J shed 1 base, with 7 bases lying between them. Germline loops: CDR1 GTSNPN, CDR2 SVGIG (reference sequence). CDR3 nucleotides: TGTGCCTGGAATGGGCGGAACACTGAAGCTTTCTTT. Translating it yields CAWNGRNTEAFF.